This T cell receptor beta chain was sequenced in a study of T-cell reconstitution after alpha-beta-depleted transplantation in children (TCRdb year 2016). Regarding the complete study: Using TCR repertoire profiling, the study followed T-cell immune reconstitution in a quantitative way in children after TCRalphabeta/CD19-depleted allogeneic hematopoietic cell transplantation. What the study reported, not specific to this receptor: In some patients, the high TCRbeta diversity seen at day 60 was put down to recipient T cells and intrathymic progenitors that had survived conditioning. The apparently early alphabetaT-cell count recovery about two months after transplant was reportedly dependent on only several hundred rapidly expanded clones derived from non-depleted graft cells. The frequencies of hyperexpanded clones fell over the following months, and after one year, T-cell counts and TCRbeta diversity were mostly attributed to newly produced T cells.

The protocol used for the library was PCR. The instrument was an Illumina HiSeq 2500. TCR library preparation used molecular barcoding, with unique molecular identifiers applied to normalize quantification of the TCRbeta repertoire. TCRdb's own reprocessing of the public reads used fastp at Q25 and MiXCR and kept productive beta chains. Rows with a matching CDR3 protein are joined into one entry that keeps the most common DNA and genes. For this sample there are some 450,000 distinct CDR3 sequences; about 45% appear just once. Roughly a quarter of the sample is taken by the ten largest. A note on this clonotype: What this receptor recognizes is not known. Per-base quality was not reported, and no clone a single base away is much larger than it.

CDR1 is given as DFQATT and CDR2 as SNEGSKA, both from the germline V gene (reference sequence). Taken from cysteine to phenylalanine, the CDR3 has 15 residues. Kept here is only the CDR3 DNA, which spans 45 bases and is read in frame from base 1. At the junction V is shortened by 3 bases and J by 0 bases, with 11 bases in between. This sample's treatment or condition label indicates: allogeneic hematopoietic cell transplantation with graft depleted of TCRalphabeta T cells and CD19 B cells. TCRalphabeta/CD19-depleted allogeneic hematopoietic cell grafts were given to the transplant recipients, all of whom were children.

This receptor was obtained from a girl aged 2 to 10 with aplastic anemia, due to receive a stem cell transplant. The sample here was PBMCs, taken before TCRalphabeta/CD19-depleted stem cell transplant. The receptor chain draws on TRBV20-1 and TRBJ2-2; the D segment cannot be called with confidence. The CDR3 loop reads CSASRFGANTGELFF. The nucleotide sequence is TGCAGTGCTAGCCGGTTTGGCGCGAACACCGGGGAGCTGTTTTTT.